What follows are 12 T cell receptor beta chains derived from one specimen sequenced in a study of T cell repertoires in ileal Crohn's disease. Here immunoSEQ multiplex PCR was the method, and the copy in TCRdb shows in-frame clones only, minus some. Among about 11,000 clones listed, 65% to 80% were seen once. The sequencing sample was made of ileal tissue. These receptors all come from an adult with Crohn's disease.

The CDR3 loop is CASSIGQASGYTF. In DNA, the CDR3 is TGTGCCAGTAGTATAGGGCAGGCGTCTGGCTACACCTTC. The J gene is TRBJ1-2, the V gene TRBV19; unclear D gene. V gave up 1 base and J gave up 7 bases, with 10 bases separating them. The CDR3 covers 13 residues. Germline assignment: CDR1 LNHDA and CDR2 SQIVND (reference sequence).

V gene TRBV7-9 combines with J gene TRBJ1-3; D remains ambiguous. Trimming stripped 3 bases from V and 3 bases from J, with 9 bases between. CDR1 and CDR2 from the germline V gene are SEHNR and FQNEAQ (reference sequence). This CDR3 has 14 residues. CDR3 nucleotide sequence: TGTGCCAGCAGCTTGGGAGGACTTGGAAACACCATATATTTT. Translation gives CASSLGGLGNTIYF.

V is TRBV10-3 and J is TRBJ2-7; D might be TRBD2 (6 bases). The germline V gene has CDR1 ENHRY and CDR2 SYGVKD. This CDR3 is 12 amino acids long. V lost 9 bases, J lost 2 bases, and 11 bases lay in between. The CDR3 sequence is CAMGGGPYEQYF. In DNA, the CDR3 is TGTGCCATGGGGGGAGGCCCCTACGAGCAGTACTTC.

This clone has a single count. V is TRBV7-6 and J is TRBJ1-2, with 9 positions matching TRBD1. The length of the CDR3 is 15 residues. With V trimmed by 6 bases and J by 8 bases, 13 bases remained unmatched. Germline V CDR1 and CDR2: SGHVS, FNYEAQ. In nucleotides, the CDR3 is TGTGCCAGCAGTTCTACAGGGACAGGGATATTCGGCTACACCTTC. Protein: CASSSTGTGIFGYTF.

V is TRBV5-1 and J is TRBJ1-2; D uncertain. V was pared by 0 bases and J by 3 bases, with 3 bases between. The CDR3 sequence is 12 residues long. The germline gives CDR1 SGHRS, CDR2 YFSETQ. The CDR3 DNA follows: TGCGCCAGCAGCTTGGACTACTATGGCTACACCTTC. Amino acid sequence: CASSLDYYGYTF.

This chain connects TRBV5-1 to TRBJ2-2, with TRBD1 matching over 9 bases. This CDR3 has 15 residues. The V gene end was trimmed by 6 bases and the J gene end by 5 bases; junction bases not matched to a gene: 8. Germline lookup yields CDR1 SGHRS and CDR2 YFSETQ. The CDR3 protein is CASIATGGGTGELFF. Written as DNA, the CDR3 is TGCGCCAGCATTGCCACAGGGGGCGGGACCGGGGAGCTGTTTTTT.

The genes are TRBV23-1 and TRBJ1-4; D may be TRBD1 (6 bases). TRBV23-1 is designated an ORF whose function remains uncertain. The CDR3 contains 12 residues. Trimming cost V 4 bases and J 11 bases, with 11 bases left between them. CDR3 sequence: CASSPRGEKLFF. The CDR3 DNA follows: TGCGCCAGCAGTCCCAGGGGTGAGAAACTGTTTTTT.

This chain links TRBV25-1 with TRBJ2-5; the D is unclear. This CDR3 has 14 residues. Deletions cut 1 base from V and 5 bases from J, with 11 bases between. CDR1 MGHDK and CDR2 SYGVNS come from the germline V gene. The CDR3 reads CASSELVSLETQYF. The CDR3 DNA follows: TGTGCCAGCAGTGAATTGGTTAGTTTGGAGACCCAGTACTTC.

The genes are TRBV7-3 and TRBJ2-1; 9 nucleotides line up with TRBD1. Germline CDR1 and CDR2: SGHTA and FQGTGA. J lost 7 bases, V lost 5 bases, and 9 bases had no gene match. The CDR3 spans 15 residues. Here the CDR3 reads CASSTRDRVRNEQFF. The CDR3 bases are TGTGCCAGCAGCACCCGGGACAGGGTTCGGAATGAGCAGTTCTTC.

The chain links TRBV30 to TRBJ2-2, with 7 bases aligning to TRBD1. The CDR3 runs 13 residues. J was trimmed by 7 bases and V by 4 bases; bases with no gene match: 6. Per germline, CDR1 GTSNPN and CDR2 SVGIG (reference sequence). CDR3 nucleotides: TGTGCCTGGAATAGGGGGCTGAGCGGGGAGCTGTTTTTT. Protein product: CAWNRGLSGELFF.

The chain carries TRBV27 and TRBJ1-3; D not certain. Looked up from germline, CDR1 is MNHEY and CDR2 is SMNVEV (reference sequence). V lost 9 bases to trimming and J lost 4 bases, with 10 bases between them. The CDR3 contains 12 residues. This CDR3 reads CASPLRGNTIYF. The CDR3 bases are TGTGCCAGTCCCTTACGGGGAAACACCATATATTTT.

V is TRBV19 and J is TRBJ2-7, with D possibly matching TRBD1 (6 bases). This CDR3 contains 12 residues. Germline V gene lookup returns CDR1 LNHDA and CDR2 SQIVND (reference sequence). Trimming took off 6 bases at V and 2 bases at J, with 8 bases between the two ends. This chain's CDR3 is CASSGQTYEQYF. CDR3 sequence (DNA): TGTGCCAGTAGCGGACAGACCTACGAGCAGTACTTC.